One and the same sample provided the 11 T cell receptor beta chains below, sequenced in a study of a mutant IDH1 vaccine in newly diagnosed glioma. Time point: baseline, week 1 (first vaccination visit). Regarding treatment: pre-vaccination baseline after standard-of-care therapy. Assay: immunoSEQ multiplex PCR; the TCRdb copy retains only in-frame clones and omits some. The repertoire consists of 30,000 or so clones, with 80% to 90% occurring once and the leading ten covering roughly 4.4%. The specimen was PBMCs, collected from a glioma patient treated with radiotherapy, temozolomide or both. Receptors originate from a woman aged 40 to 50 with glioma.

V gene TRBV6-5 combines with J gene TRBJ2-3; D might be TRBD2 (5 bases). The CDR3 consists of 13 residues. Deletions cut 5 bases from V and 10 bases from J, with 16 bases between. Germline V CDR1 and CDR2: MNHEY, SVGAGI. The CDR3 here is CASSPDRERAQYF. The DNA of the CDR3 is TGTGCCAGCAGTCCGGATCGCGAGAGGGCGCAGTATTTT.

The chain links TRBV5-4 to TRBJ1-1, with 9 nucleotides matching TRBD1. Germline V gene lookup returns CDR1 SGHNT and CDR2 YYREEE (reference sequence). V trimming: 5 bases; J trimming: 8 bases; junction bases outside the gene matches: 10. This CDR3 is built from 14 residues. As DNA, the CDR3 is TGTGCCAGCAGAAGGATGGGACAGGGCCACGAAGCTTTCTTT. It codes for CASRRMGQGHEAFF.

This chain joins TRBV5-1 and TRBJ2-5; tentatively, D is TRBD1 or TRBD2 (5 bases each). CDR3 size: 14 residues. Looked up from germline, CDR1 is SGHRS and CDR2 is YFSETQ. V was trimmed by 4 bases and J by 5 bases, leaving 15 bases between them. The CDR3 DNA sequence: TGCGCCAGCAGCGTGGGGACCGCCGCGGAGACCCAGTACTTC. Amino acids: CASSVGTAAETQYF. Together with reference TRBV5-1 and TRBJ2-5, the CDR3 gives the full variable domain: KAGVTQTPRYLIKTRGQQVTLSCSPISGHRSVSWYQQTPGQGLQFLFEYFSETQRNKGNFPGRFSGRQFSNSRSEMNVSTLELGDSALYLCASSVGTAAETQYFGPGTRLLVL.

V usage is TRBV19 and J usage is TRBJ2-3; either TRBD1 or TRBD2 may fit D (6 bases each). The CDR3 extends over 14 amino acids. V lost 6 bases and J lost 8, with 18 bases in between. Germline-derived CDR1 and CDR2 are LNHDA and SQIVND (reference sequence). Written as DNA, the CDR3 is TGTGCCAGTAGCGGGAGACAGGTTGGGGGTACGCAGTATTTT. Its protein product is CASSGRQVGGTQYF.

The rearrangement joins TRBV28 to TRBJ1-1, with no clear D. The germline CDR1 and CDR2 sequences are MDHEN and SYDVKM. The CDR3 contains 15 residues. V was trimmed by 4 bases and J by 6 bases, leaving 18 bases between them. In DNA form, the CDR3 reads TGTGCCAGCAGTTCCGAAACCCCGGTGGCGGCTGAAGCTTTCTTT. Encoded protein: CASSSETPVAAEAFF.

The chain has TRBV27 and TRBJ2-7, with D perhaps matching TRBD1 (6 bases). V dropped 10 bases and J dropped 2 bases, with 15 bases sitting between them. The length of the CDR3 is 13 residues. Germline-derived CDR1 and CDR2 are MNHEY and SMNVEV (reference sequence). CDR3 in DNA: TGTGCCATACCGGGACACTTTGCCTACGAGCAGTACTTC. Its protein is CAIPGHFAYEQYF.

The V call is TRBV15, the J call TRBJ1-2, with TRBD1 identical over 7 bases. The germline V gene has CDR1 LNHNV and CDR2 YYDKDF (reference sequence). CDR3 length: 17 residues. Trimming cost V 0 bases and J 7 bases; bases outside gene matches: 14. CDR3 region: CATSRDRDSSGPLGYTF. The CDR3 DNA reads TGTGCCACCAGCAGAGATAGGGACAGCTCCGGCCCTCTTGGCTACACCTTC.

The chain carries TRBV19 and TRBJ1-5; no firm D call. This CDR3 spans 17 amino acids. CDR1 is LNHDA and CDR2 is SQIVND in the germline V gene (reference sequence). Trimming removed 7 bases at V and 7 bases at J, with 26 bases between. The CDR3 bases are TGTGCCAGTAAATCCGATCACCATGGGGTCCCCGGACAGCCCCAGCATTTT. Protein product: CASKSDHHGVPGQPQHF.

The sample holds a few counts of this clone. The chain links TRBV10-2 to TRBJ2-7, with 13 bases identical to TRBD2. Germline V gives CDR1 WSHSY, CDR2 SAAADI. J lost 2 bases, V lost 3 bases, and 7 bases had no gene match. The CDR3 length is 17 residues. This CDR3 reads CASSEPGLAGDPYEQYF. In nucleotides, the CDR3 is TGCGCCAGCAGTGAACCAGGACTAGCGGGAGACCCCTACGAGCAGTACTTC.

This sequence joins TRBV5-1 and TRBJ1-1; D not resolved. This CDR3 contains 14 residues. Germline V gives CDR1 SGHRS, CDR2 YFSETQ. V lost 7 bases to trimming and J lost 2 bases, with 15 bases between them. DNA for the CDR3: TGCGCCAGCGGTAAACAGAGTTCAAACACTGAAGCTTTCTTT. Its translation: CASGKQSSNTEAFF. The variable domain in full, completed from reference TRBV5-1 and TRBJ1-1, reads KAGVTQTPRYLIKTRGQQVTLSCSPISGHRSVSWYQQTPGQGLQFLFEYFSETQRNKGNFPGRFSGRQFSNSRSEMNVSTLELGDSALYLCASGKQSSNTEAFFGQGTRLTVV.

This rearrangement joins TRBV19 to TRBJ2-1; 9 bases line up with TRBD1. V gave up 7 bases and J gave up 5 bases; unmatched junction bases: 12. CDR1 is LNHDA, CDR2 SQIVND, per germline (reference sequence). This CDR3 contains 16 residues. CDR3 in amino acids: CASMAPLGQGNNEQFF. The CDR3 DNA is TGTGCCAGTATGGCTCCACTGGGACAGGGCAACAATGAGCAGTTCTTC.